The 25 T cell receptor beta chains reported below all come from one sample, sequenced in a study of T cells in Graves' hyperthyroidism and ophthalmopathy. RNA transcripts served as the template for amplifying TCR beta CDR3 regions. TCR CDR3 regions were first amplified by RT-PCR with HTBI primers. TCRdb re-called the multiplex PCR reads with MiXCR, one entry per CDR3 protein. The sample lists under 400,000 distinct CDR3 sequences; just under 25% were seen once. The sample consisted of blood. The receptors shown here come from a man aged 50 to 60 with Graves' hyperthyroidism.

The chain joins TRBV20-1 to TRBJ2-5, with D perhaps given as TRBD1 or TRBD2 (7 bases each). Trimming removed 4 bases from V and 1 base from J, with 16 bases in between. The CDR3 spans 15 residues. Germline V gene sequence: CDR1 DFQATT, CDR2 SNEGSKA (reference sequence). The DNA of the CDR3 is TGCAGTGCTAATTCAGGGGGGGGGGCCCAAGAGACCCAGTACTTC. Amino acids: CSANSGGGAQETQYF.

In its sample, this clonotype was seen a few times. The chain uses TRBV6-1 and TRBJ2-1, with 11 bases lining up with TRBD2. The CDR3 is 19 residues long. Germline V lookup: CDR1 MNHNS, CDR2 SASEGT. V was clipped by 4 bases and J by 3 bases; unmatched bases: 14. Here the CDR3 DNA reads TGTGCCAGCAGTGCGGTGGGGCCCGAAACTAGCGGGAGCTACAATGAGCAGTTCTTC. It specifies CASSAVGPETSGSYNEQFF.

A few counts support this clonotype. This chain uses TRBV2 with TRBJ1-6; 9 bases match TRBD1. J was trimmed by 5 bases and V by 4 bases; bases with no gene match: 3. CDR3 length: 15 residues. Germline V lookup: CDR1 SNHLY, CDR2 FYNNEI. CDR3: CASSARQGDNSPLHF. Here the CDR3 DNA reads TGTGCCAGCAGTGCCCGACAGGGGGATAATTCACCCCTCCACTTT.

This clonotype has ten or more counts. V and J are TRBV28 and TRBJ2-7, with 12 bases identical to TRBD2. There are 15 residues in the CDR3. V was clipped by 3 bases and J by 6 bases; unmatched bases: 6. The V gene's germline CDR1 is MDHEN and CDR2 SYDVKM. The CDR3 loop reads CASSLRLAGDREQYF. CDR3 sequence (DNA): TGTGCCAGCAGTTTGAGACTAGCGGGAGACCGCGAGCAGTACTTC.

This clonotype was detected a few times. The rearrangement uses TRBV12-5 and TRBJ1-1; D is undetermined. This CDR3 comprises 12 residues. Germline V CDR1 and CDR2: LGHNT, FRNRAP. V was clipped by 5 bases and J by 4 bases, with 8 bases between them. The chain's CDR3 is CASGPGPTEAFF. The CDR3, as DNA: TGTGCTAGTGGTCCGGGCCCCACTGAAGCTTTCTTT.

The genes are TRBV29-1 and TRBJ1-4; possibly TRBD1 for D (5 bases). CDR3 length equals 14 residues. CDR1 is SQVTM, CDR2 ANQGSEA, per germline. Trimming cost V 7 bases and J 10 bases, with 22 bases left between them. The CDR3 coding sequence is TGCAGCGGTGTGACGGACACCGAGACGGGAAAACTGTTTTTT. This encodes CSGVTDTETGKLFF.

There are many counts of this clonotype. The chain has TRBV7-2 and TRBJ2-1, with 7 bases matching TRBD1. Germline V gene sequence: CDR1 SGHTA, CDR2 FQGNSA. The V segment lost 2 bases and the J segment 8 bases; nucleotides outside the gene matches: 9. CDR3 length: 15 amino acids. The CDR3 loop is CASSLMLQGLDEQFF. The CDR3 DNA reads TGTGCCAGCAGCTTAATGTTACAGGGGTTAGATGAGCAGTTCTTC.

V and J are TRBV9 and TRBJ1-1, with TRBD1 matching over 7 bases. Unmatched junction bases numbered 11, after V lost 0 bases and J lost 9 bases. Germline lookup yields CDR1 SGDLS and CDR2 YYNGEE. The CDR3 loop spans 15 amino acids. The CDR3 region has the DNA TGTGCCAGCAGCGTAGAGAGGGGGCTTGATCGCCAAGCTTTCTTT. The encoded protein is CASSVERGLDRQAFF.

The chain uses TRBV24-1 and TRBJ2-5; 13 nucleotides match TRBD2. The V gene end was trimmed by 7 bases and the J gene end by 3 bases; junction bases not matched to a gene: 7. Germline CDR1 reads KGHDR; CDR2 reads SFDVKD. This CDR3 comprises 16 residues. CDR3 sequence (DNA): TGTGCCACCAGAGGACTAGCGGGAGTGGTGGAAGAGACCCAGTACTTC. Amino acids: CATRGLAGVVEETQYF.

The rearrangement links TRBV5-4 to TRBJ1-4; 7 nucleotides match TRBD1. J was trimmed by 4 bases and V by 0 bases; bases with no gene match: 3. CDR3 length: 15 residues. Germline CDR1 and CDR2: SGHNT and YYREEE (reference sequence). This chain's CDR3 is CASSLGGTVNEKLFF. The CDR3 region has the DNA TGTGCCAGCAGCTTGGGAGGGACAGTTAATGAAAAACTGTTTTTT.

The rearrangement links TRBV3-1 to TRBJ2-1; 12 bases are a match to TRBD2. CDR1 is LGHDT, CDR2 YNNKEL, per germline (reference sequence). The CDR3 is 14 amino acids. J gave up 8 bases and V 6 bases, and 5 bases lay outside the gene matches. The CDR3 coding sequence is TGTGCCAGCAGTAGGACTAGCGGGATACATGAGCAGTTCTTC. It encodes CASSRTSGIHEQFF.

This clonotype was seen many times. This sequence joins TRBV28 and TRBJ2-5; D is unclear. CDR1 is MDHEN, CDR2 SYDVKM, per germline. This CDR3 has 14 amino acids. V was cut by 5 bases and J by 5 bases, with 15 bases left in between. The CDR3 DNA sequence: TGTGCCAGCAGTGAATCGGGCCGCCGGGAGACCCAGTACTTC. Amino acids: CASSESGRRETQYF.

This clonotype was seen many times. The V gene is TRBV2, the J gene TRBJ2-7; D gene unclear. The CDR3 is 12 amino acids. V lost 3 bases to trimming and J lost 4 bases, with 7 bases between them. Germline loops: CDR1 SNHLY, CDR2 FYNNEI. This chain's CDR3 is CASSESRYEQYF. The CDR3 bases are TGTGCCAGCAGTGAGAGTCGGTACGAGCAGTACTTC.

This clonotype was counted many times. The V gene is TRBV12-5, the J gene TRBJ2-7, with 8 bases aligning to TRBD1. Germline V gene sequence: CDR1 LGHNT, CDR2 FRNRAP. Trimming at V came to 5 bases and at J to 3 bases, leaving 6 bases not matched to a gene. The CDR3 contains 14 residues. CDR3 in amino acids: CASGPVDRVYEQYF. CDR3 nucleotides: TGTGCTAGTGGTCCCGTGGACAGGGTCTACGAGCAGTACTTC.

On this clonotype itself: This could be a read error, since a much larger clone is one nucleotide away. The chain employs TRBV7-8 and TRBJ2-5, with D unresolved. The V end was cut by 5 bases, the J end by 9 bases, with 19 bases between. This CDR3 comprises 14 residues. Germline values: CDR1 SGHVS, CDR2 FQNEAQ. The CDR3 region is CASSPRRTDEAQYF. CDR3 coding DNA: TGTGCCAGCAGCCCCAGGCGGACCGACGAGGCCCAGTACTTC.

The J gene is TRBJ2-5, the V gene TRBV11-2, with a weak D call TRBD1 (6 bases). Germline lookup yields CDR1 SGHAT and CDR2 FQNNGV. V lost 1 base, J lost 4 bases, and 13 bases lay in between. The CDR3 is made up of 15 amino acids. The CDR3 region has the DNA TGTGCCAGCAGCTTAGGGGCAGGGGCAGGAGAGACCCAGTACTTC. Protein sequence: CASSLGAGAGETQYF.

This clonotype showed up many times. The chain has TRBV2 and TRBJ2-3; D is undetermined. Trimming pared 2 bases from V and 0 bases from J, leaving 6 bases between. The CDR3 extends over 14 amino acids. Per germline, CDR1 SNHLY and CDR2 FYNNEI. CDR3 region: CASSESSSTDTQYF. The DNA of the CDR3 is TGTGCCAGCAGTGAAAGCAGTAGCACAGATACGCAGTATTTT.

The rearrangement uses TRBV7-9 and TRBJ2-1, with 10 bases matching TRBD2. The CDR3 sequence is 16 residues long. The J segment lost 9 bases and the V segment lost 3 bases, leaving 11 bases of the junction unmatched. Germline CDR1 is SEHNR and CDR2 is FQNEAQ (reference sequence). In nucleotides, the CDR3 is TGTGCCAGCAGCTTGAGGATAGCGGGAGGACTAGCTGAGCAGTTCTTC. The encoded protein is CASSLRIAGGLAEQFF.

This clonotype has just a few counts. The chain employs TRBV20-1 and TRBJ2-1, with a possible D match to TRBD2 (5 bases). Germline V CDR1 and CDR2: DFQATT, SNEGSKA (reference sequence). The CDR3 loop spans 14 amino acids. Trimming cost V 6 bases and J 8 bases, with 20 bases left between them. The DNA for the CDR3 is TGCAGTGCGTTCCTAGCCGCAGGAGGCTATGAGCAGTTCTTC. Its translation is CSAFLAAGGYEQFF.

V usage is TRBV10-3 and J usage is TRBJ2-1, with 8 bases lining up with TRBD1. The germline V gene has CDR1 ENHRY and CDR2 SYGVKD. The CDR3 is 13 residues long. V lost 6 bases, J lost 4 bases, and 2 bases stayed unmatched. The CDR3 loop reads CAIRGTGYNEQFF. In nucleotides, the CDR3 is TGTGCCATCAGGGGGACAGGATACAATGAGCAGTTCTTC.

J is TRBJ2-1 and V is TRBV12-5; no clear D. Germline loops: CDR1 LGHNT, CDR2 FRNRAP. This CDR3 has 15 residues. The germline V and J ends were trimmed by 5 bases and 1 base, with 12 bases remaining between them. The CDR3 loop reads CASGLGPYSYNEQFF. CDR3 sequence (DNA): TGTGCTAGTGGTCTAGGCCCATATTCCTACAATGAGCAGTTCTTC. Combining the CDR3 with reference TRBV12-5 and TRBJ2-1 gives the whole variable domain DARVTQTPRHKVTEMGQEVTMRCQPILGHNTVFWYRQTMMQGLELLAYFRNRAPLDDSGMPKDRFSAEMPDATLATLKIQPSEPRDSAVYFCASGLGPYSYNEQFFGPGTRLTVL.

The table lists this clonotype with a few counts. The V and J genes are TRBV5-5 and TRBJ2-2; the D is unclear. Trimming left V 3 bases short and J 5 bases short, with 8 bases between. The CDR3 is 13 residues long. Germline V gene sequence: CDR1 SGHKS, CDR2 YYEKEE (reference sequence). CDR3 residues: CASSWASTGELFF. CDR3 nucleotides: TGTGCCAGCAGCTGGGCCTCGACCGGGGAGCTGTTTTTT.

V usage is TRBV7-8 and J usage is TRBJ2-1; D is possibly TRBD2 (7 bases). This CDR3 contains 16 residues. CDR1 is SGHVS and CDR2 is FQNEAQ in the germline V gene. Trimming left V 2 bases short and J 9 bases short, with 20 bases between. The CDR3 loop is CASSLQGAGSTGEQFF. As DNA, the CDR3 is TGTGCCAGCAGCTTACAAGGAGCGGGATCGACAGGTGAGCAGTTCTTC. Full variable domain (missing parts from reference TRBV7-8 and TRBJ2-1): GAGVSQSPRYKVAKRGQDVALRCDPISGHVSLFWYQQALGQGPEFLTYFQNEAQLDKSGLPSDRFFAERPEGSVSTLKIQRTQQEDSAVYLCASSLQGAGSTGEQFFGPGTRLTVL.

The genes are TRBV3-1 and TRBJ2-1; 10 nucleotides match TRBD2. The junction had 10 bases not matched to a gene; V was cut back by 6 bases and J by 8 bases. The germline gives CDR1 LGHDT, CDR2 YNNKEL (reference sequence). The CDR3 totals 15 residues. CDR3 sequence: CASRVTSGARYEQFF. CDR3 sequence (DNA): TGTGCCAGCAGGGTTACTAGCGGGGCAAGGTATGAGCAGTTCTTC.

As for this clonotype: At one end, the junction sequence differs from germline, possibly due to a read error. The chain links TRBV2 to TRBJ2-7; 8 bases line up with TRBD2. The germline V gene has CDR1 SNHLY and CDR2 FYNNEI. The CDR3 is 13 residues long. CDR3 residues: CASREGWVYERYF. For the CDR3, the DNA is TGTGCCAGCCGGGAGGGGTGGGTCTACGAGCGGTACTTC.